These T cell receptor beta chains were read from a single sample in a study of blood T cell repertoires in COVID-19. Data came from immunoSEQ multiplex PCR; TCRdb stores just in-frame clones and leaves some out. The data hold about 190,000 clones, with approximately 88% observed a single time. Sequenced material: peripheral blood. The receptor source for this set is a man aged 35-49 years with acute or convalescent COVID-19. The CDR3 runs from the conserved cysteine through the conserved F or W. A D gene is named only where the DNA matches it firmly. Clone size, where shown, is once, few, many, or a class for clones that have expanded.

d_gene,v_gene,abundance,j_gene,len,CDR3aa,CDR3nt
NA,TRBV11-3,NA,TRBJ2-6,13,CASSARADNVLTF,TGTGCCAGCAGCGCCCGAGCGGACAACGTCCTGACTTTC
NA,TRBV27,NA,TRBJ1-2,15,CASSSTGKAGYGYTF,TGTGCCAGCAGTTCAACAGGGAAAGCCGGCTATGGCTACACCTTC
TRBD1,TRBV3-1/TRBV3-2,NA,TRBJ1-2,16,CASSQGRTGANYGYTF,TGTGCCAGCAGCCAGGGCCGGACAGGAGCTAACTATGGCTACACCTTC
TRBD2,TRBV10-3,NA,TRBJ2-3,14,CAISPKPGGDTQYF,TGTGCCATCAGTCCAAAGCCGGGAGGAGATACGCAGTATTTT
TRBD2,TRBV3-1/TRBV3-2,NA,TRBJ2-1,18,CASSPAGTTSGGLNEQFF,TGTGCCAGCAGCCCCGCAGGCACGACTAGCGGGGGGCTGAATGAGCAGTTCTTC
TRBD1,TRBV12-3/TRBV12-4,NA,TRBJ2-7,13,CASSGDRVNEQYF,TGTGCCAGCAGCGGGGACAGGGTTAACGAGCAGTACTTC
NA,TRBV6-2/TRBV6-3,NA,TRBJ1-4,14,CASSSRQSNEKLFF,TGTGCCAGCAGTTCCCGACAGTCTAATGAAAAACTGTTTTTT
NA,TRBV11-2,NA,TRBJ1-4,15,CASRVLGRQYEKLFF,TGTGCCAGCAGGGTTTTGGGGCGGCAGTATGAAAAACTGTTTTTT
TRBD1,TRBV2,NA,TRBJ1-2,15,CASTLGQGGNYGYTF,TGTGCCAGCACCCTCGGACAGGGAGGAAACTATGGCTACACCTTC
TRBD1,TRBV5-6,few,TRBJ1-6,14,CASSGGASYSPLHF,TGTGCCAGCTCAGGGGGCGCCTCATATTCACCCCTCCACTTT
NA,TRBV2,once,TRBJ1-1,14,CASSPYRVNTEAFF,TGTGCCAGCAGTCCCTACAGGGTGAACACTGAAGCTTTCTTT
NA,TRBV19,NA,TRBJ1-5,13,CASSFREGQPQHF,TGTGCCAGTAGTTTCAGGGAGGGTCAGCCCCAGCATTTT
NA,TRBV18,NA,TRBJ2-6,19,CASSPKVRGEISGANVLTF,TGTGCCAGCTCACCAAAGGTCAGGGGGGAGATCTCTGGGGCCAACGTCCTGACTTTC
NA,TRBV27,once,TRBJ2-1,15,CASSLTQLYDNEQFF,TGTGCCAGCAGCCTGACGCAACTATACGACAATGAGCAGTTCTTC
NA,TRBV24-1,NA,TRBJ2-5,12,CAISSEQETQYF,TGTGCCATCAGTTCGGAGCAAGAGACCCAGTACTTC
TRBD2,TRBV2,NA,TRBJ2-1,15,CASSLVAGGHNEQFF,TGTGCCAGCAGTCTGGTAGCGGGGGGTCACAATGAGCAGTTCTTC
NA,TRBV7-3,NA,TRBJ2-6,13,CASSTPGANVLTF,TGTGCCAGCAGCACACCTGGGGCCAACGTCCTGACTTTC
TRBD1,TRBV6-5,NA,TRBJ1-5,15,CASSSSGGWYQPQHF,TGTGCCAGCAGTTCGTCAGGGGGTTGGTATCAGCCCCAGCATTTT
TRBD1,TRBV4-3,NA,TRBJ2-2,17,CASSHPSPGQGSGELFF,TGCGCCAGCAGCCACCCGAGCCCGGGACAGGGTTCCGGGGAGCTGTTTTTT
TRBD1,TRBV5-1,once,TRBJ1-2,14,CASSRDRPNYGYTF,TGCGCCAGCAGTCGGGACAGGCCTAACTATGGCTACACCTTC
TRBD2,TRBV7-2,NA,TRBJ2-1,15,CASRRGGSSYNEQFF,TGTGCCAGCAGGAGGGGCGGGAGCTCCTACAATGAGCAGTTCTTC
NA,TRBV28,NA,TRBJ1-2,12,CASCVPGNPYTF,TGTGCCAGCTGCGTTCCGGGAAACCCCTACACCTTC
TRBD1,TRBV23-1,NA,TRBJ1-6,15,CASSHTGECNSPLHF,TGCGCCAGCAGTCACACAGGGGAATGTAATTCACCCCTCCACTTT
TRBD2,TRBV7-2,NA,TRBJ2-5,15,CASNSIAGVQETQYF,TGTGCCAGCAACTCCATAGCGGGGGTACAAGAGACCCAGTACTTC
TRBD2,TRBV7-6,NA,TRBJ2-1,17,CASSLGTSGGPYNEQFF,TGTGCCAGCAGCTTGGGGACTAGCGGGGGCCCTTACAATGAGCAGTTCTTC
TRBD1,TRBV6-6,once,TRBJ1-2,15,CASSDPGQGKYGYTF,TGTGCCAGCAGCGACCCGGGACAGGGGAAGTATGGCTACACCTTC
NA,TRBV5-8,NA,TRBJ2-3,15,CASTFIGQRTDTQYF,TGTGCCAGCACCTTTATCGGTCAGAGGACAGATACGCAGTATTTT
TRBD2,TRBV11-2,once,TRBJ2-3,16,CASSRRLAASTDTQYF,TGTGCCAGCAGCCGAAGACTAGCGGCAAGCACAGATACGCAGTATTTT
NA,TRBV11-2,NA,TRBJ2-7,13,CASSLGGSYEQYF,TGTGCCAGCAGCTTAGGAGGCAGCTACGAGCAGTACTTC
NA,TRBV19,once,TRBJ1-1,14,CASSVNIRTSEAFF,TGTGCCAGTAGTGTCAACATACGAACATCTGAAGCTTTCTTT
TRBD1,TRBV5-1,many,TRBJ2-7,15,CASRAGTGGVYEQYF,TGCGCCAGCAGGGCCGGGACAGGGGGCGTCTACGAGCAGTACTTC
TRBD1,TRBV12-3/TRBV12-4,NA,TRBJ1-2,13,CASSLTGAPGYTF,TGTGCCAGCAGTTTAACAGGGGCCCCTGGCTACACCTTC
TRBD2,TRBV9,NA,TRBJ2-1,15,CASSATSGGDNEQFF,TGTGCCAGCAGCGCGACTAGCGGGGGGGACAATGAGCAGTTCTTC
NA,TRBV28,once,TRBJ2-5,16,CASTPRLGHLGETQYF,TGTGCCAGCACACCCAGGTTGGGACATCTTGGGGAGACCCAGTACTTC
NA,TRBV5-1,once,TRBJ2-5,13,CASSPGGMETQYF,TGCGCCAGCAGCCCCGGGGGAATGGAGACCCAGTACTTC
TRBD1,TRBV2,few,TRBJ1-1,12,CASLGGASEAFF,TGTGCCAGCCTAGGGGGCGCGTCTGAAGCTTTCTTT
TRBD2,TRBV27,NA,TRBJ2-3,16,CASSRPLAGGTDTQYF,TGTGCCAGCAGTCGACCCCTAGCGGGGGGCACAGATACGCAGTATTTT
TRBD1,TRBV2,once,TRBJ1-5,12,CASSTGYQPQHF,TGTGCCAGTTCGACAGGGTATCAGCCCCAGCATTTT
NA,TRBV2,NA,TRBJ2-5,13,CASSANREETQYF,TGTGCCAGCAGTGCCAACAGGGAAGAGACCCAGTACTTC
TRBD2,TRBV5-1,NA,TRBJ2-5,15,CASSRGTSGEETQYF,TGCGCCAGCAGCCGAGGGACTAGCGGGGAAGAGACCCAGTACTTC
NA,TRBV19,NA,TRBJ1-1,13,CASSTGMNTEAFF,TGTGCCAGTAGTACAGGGATGAACACTGAAGCTTTCTTT
NA,TRBV6-5,NA,TRBJ2-5,13,CASSYSGGETQYF,TGTGCCAGCAGTTACTCGGGCGGGGAGACCCAGTACTTC
TRBD1,TRBV9,once,TRBJ1-4,16,CASSPGQSATNEKLFF,TGTGCCAGCAGCCCGGGACAGAGTGCAACTAATGAAAAACTGTTTTTT
NA,TRBV4-2,few,TRBJ1-2,15,CASSQDGTFSYGYTF,TGTGCCAGCAGCCAAGATGGGACATTCTCATATGGCTACACCTTC
TRBD2,TRBV6-5,once,TRBJ2-3,16,CASSWDWAGVTDTQYF,TGTGCCAGCAGTTGGGACTGGGCGGGGGTCACAGATACGCAGTATTTT
TRBD1,TRBV7-2,once,TRBJ1-1,14,CASSSGTVNTEAFF,TGTGCCAGCAGCTCCGGGACAGTGAACACTGAAGCTTTCTTT
NA,TRBV19,NA,TRBJ1-6,13,CASSLREGLTLHF,TGTGCCAGTAGTCTTCGGGAAGGTTTAACCCTCCACTTT
TRBD1,TRBV30,NA,TRBJ2-1,14,CAWSVGTGTNEQFF,TGTGCCTGGAGTGTCGGGACAGGGACCAATGAGCAGTTCTTC
NA,TRBV5-1,few,TRBJ1-3,13,CASSQESGNTIYF,TGCGCCAGCAGCCAGGAAAGCGGAAACACCATATATTTT
NA,TRBV30,NA,TRBJ1-1,12,CAWSPGLPEAFF,TGTGCCTGGAGTCCAGGTCTCCCTGAAGCTTTCTTT
NA,TRBV7-2,NA,TRBJ1-5,17,CASSLSPAGAGYQPQHF,TGTGCCAGCAGCTTATCCCCCGCTGGGGCAGGGTATCAGCCCCAGCATTTT
NA,TRBV5-1,NA,TRBJ2-4,14,CASTDRQGKNIQYF,TGCGCCAGCACGGATAGGCAGGGCAAAAACATTCAGTACTTC
NA,TRBV7-9,NA,TRBJ2-5,16,CASSPRVAAYQETQYF,TGTGCCAGCAGCCCCCGGGTAGCGGCGTACCAAGAGACCCAGTACTTC
TRBD2,TRBV7-3,NA,TRBJ2-3,16,CASSPGGRGGTDTQYF,TGTGCCAGCAGCCCGGGGGGGCGAGGGGGCACAGATACGCAGTATTTT
TRBD2,TRBV7-9,NA,TRBJ2-3,15,CASSSLAGQIDTQYF,TGTGCCAGCAGCTCACTAGCGGGGCAAATAGATACGCAGTATTTT
TRBD2,TRBV30,NA,TRBJ2-3,16,CAWSFLAGVGGDTQYF,TGTGCCTGGAGTTTCCTAGCGGGGGTTGGGGGAGATACGCAGTATTTT
NA,TRBV10-1,NA,TRBJ2-7,13,CASSEGSNTEQYF,TGCGCCAGCAGTGAGGGCAGTAACACCGAGCAGTACTTC
TRBD1,TRBV7-6,NA,TRBJ2-7,16,CASSLRTGGASYEQYF,TGTGCCAGCAGCTTAAGGACAGGGGGCGCATCCTACGAGCAGTACTTC
TRBD2,TRBV7-9,NA,TRBJ2-5,15,CASSPPVPGGETQYF,TGTGCCAGCAGCCCCCCCGTCCCGGGGGGGGAGACCCAGTACTTC